This TCR beta chain originates from a study of T cell changes during pregnancy in multiple sclerosis. Measured with immunoSEQ multiplex PCR; TCRdb has only the in-frame clones, and not every one. This repertoire shows 25,000 to 30,000 clones, about nine tenths found once; its top ten account for around 0.6%. This TCR came from a female donor in good health, enrolled as a control in a pregnancy study. The source was CD4+ T cells from peripheral blood mononuclear cells, collected in the first trimester of pregnancy.

For the CDR3, the DNA is TGTGCCAGCTCACCACTCAGCCTAAGGGGACAAGAGACCCAGTACTTC. This gives the protein CASSPLSLRGQETQYF. V and J are TRBV18 and TRBJ2-5; perhaps TRBD1 as D (5 bases). The CDR3 is 16 amino acids. The germline V gene has CDR1 KGHSH and CDR2 LQKENI. V was clipped by 1 base and J by 2 bases, with 14 bases between them.